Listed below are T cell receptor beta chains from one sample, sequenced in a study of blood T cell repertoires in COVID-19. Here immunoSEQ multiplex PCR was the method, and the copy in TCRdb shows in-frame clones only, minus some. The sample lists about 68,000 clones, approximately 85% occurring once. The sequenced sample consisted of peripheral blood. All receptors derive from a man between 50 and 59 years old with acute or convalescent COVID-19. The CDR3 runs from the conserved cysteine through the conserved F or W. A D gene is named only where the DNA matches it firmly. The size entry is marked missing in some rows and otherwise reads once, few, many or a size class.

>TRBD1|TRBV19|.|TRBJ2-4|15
TGTGCCAGTAGTACCGACAGGGAAACCAAAAACATTCAGTACTTC
CASSTDRETKNIQYF
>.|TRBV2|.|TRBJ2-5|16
TGTGCCAGCTCCCCGGCAGGGGCGACTTTAGGGGAGACCCAGTACTTC
CASSPAGATLGETQYF
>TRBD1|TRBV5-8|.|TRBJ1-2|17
TGTGCCAGCAGCCTACAGACAGGGCGGGATACGGGTCATGGCTACACCTTC
CASSLQTGRDTGHGYTF
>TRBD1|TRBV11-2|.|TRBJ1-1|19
TGTGCCAGCAGAGGAGTAAGGGGGCGCGTGAGTGATACGACGACTGAAGCTTTCTTT
CASRGVRGRVSDTTTEAFF
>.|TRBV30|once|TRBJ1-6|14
TGTGCCTGGTCTCAGGGGCTAAGGAATTCACCCCTCCACTTT
CAWSQGLRNSPLHF
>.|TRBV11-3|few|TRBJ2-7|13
TGTGCCAGCAGCTTAGAGACAGGCTACGAGCAGTACTTC
CASSLETGYEQYF
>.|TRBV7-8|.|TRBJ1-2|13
TGTGCCAGCAGACGGGACACCAACTATGGCTACACCTTC
CASRRDTNYGYTF
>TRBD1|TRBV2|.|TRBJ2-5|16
TGTGCCAGCAGGGTTGGGACAGGGTTATTCCAAGAGACCCAGTACTTC
CASRVGTGLFQETQYF
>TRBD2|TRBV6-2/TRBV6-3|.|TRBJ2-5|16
TGTGCCAGCAGTTACCTCCAGGTAGCGGGGGAGGAGACCCAGTACTTC
CASSYLQVAGEETQYF
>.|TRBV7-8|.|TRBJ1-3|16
TGTGCCAGCAGCTTAGGGGTACAGAATTCTGGAAACACCATATATTTT
CASSLGVQNSGNTIYF
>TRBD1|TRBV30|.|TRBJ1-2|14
TGTGCCTGGGAGAACAGGGGGAGCCTCTACGGCTACACCTTC
CAWENRGSLYGYTF
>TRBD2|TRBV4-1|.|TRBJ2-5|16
TGCGCCAGCAGCCAAGTTGGGACTAGGCGACAAGAGACCCAGTACTTC
CASSQVGTRRQETQYF
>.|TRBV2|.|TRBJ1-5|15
TGTGCCAGTGCGGAGGACAGTTATAGCAATCAGCCCCAGCATTTT
CASAEDSYSNQPQHF
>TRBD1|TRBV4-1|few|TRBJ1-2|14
TGCGCCAGCAGCCAAGAGGGACAGGGCGACGGCTACACCTTC
CASSQEGQGDGYTF
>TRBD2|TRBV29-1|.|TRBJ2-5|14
TGCAGCGTTGATCACGGGGGGGCCGGGAAGACCCAGTACTTC
CSVDHGGAGKTQYF
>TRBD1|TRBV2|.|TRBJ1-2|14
TGTGCCAGTGGGGCCGGGACAGGCATCTATGGCTACACCTTC
CASGAGTGIYGYTF
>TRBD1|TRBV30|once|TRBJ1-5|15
TGTGCCTGGAGTACCCGACAGGGGGTCAATCAGCCCCAGCATTTT
CAWSTRQGVNQPQHF
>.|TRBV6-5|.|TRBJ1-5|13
TGTGCCAGCAGTAGGAATGGAGGGCAGCCCCAGCATTTT
CASSRNGGQPQHF
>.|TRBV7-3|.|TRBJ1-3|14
TGTGCCAGCAGCCCCCAGGCCGACGGAGGCACCATATATTTT
CASSPQADGGTIYF
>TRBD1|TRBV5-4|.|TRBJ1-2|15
TGTGCCAGCAGCCTCAGACAGGGGGCGGAGTATGGCTACACCTTC
CASSLRQGAEYGYTF
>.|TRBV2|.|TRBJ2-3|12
TGTGCCAGCACCAGGGGTTGGGATACGCAGTATTTT
CASTRGWDTQYF
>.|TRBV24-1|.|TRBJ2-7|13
TGTGCCACCAGTGATCCCCATTCCTACGAGCAGTACTTC
CATSDPHSYEQYF
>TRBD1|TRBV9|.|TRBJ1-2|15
TGTGCCAGCAGCGGCGGACAGGGGTCTTACTATGGCTACACCTTC
CASSGGQGSYYGYTF
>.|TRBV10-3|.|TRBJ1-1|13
TGTGCCATCAGTGGTGGGGGGTACACTGAAGCTTTCTTT
CAISGGGYTEAFF
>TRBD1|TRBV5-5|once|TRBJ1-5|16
TGTGCCAGCAGCTACACACAGGGGAATGGCAATCAGCCCCAGCATTTT
CASSYTQGNGNQPQHF
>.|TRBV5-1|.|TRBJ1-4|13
TGCGCCAGCAGCTCGGGGGATAATGAAAAACTGTTTTTT
CASSSGDNEKLFF
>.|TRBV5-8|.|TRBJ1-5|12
TGTGCCAGCAGCTTGCTAATTTTCCCCCAGCATTTT
CASSLLIFPQHF
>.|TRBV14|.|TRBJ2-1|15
TGTGCCAGCAGCCAAGATTGGGCAGGGCCCAATGAGCAGTTCTTC
CASSQDWAGPNEQFF
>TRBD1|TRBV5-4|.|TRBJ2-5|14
TGTGCCAGCAGCCGGGGACAGGGAGGAGAGACCCAGTACTTC
CASSRGQGGETQYF
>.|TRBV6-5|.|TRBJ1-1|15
TGTGCCAGCTGCCAATCGGACGTACTAGGGACTGAAGCTTTCTTT
CASCQSDVLGTEAFF
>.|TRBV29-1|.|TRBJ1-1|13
TGCAGCGTTACCCCTGGGGGAGGGGCTGAAGCTTTCTTT
CSVTPGGGAEAFF
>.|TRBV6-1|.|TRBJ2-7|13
TGTGCCAGCAGTGAAGATTACACCGACGAGCAGTACTTC
CASSEDYTDEQYF
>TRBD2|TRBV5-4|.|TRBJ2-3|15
TGTGCCAGCAGCCGGGGACTAGCAGGCACAGATACGCAGTATTTT
CASSRGLAGTDTQYF
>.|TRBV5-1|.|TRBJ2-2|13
TGCGCCAGCAGCTTTGAGGGCCACGGGGAGCTGTTTTTT
CASSFEGHGELFF
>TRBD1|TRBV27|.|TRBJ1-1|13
TGTGCCAGCAGTTCCCCCGCCAGGGGGCGAGCTTTCTTT
CASSSPARGRAFF
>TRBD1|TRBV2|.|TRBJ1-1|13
TGTGCCAGCATAAACAGGGGGAACACTGAAGCTTTCTTT
CASINRGNTEAFF
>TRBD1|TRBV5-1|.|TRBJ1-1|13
TGCGCCAGCAGCCAAACAGGGGGCACTGAAGCTTTCTTT
CASSQTGGTEAFF
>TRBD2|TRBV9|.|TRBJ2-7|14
TGTGCCAGCAGCACGGACGGGGGGTCCTACGAGCAGTACTTC
CASSTDGGSYEQYF
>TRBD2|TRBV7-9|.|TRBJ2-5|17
TGTGCCAGCAGCCCCGGGGGGCTAGCGGGGGGGAAAGAGACCCAGTACTTC
CASSPGGLAGGKETQYF
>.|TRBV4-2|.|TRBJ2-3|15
TGTGCCAGCAGCCAAGAGAGGACTAGCACAGATACGCAGTATTTT
CASSQERTSTDTQYF
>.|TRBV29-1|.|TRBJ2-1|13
TGCAGCGTTGACGGAGGGCCCTACAATGAGCAGTTCTTC
CSVDGGPYNEQFF
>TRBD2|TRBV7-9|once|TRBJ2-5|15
TGTGCCAGCAGCTTAGTCGCGGGGGAACAAGAGACCCAGTACTTC
CASSLVAGEQETQYF
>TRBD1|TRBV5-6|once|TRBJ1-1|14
TGTGCCAGCAGCCTAGGGACAGCCTACCTTGAAGCTTTCTTT
CASSLGTAYLEAFF
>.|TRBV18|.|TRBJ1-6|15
TGTGCCAGCTCACTCTCGGACGGGGGTAATTCACCCCTCCACTTT
CASSLSDGGNSPLHF
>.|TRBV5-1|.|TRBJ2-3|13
TGCGCCAGCAGCTCGGACTGGAAAGATACGCAGTATTTT
CASSSDWKDTQYF
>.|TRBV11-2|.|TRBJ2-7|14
TGTGCCAGCAGCCTACAGACAGACTCCTACGAGCAGTACTTC
CASSLQTDSYEQYF
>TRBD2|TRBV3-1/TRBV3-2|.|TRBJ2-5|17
TGTGCCAGCAGCCAACCCCGACTAGCGGGGGGGTGGGAGACCCAGTACTTC
CASSQPRLAGGWETQYF
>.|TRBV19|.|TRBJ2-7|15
TGTGCCAGTAGTGCAACCCCCGGGACTTTGGGTGAGCAGTACTTC
CASSATPGTLGEQYF
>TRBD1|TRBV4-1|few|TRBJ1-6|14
TGCGCCAGCGCACAGGGGCGCTATAATTCACCCCTCCACTTT
CASAQGRYNSPLHF
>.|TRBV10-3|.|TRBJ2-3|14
TGTGCCATCAGTGAGTCACAGGACACAGATACGCAGTATTTT
CAISESQDTDTQYF
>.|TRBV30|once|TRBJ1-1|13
TGTGCCTGGAGTGGGCCCGTGAACACTGAAGCTTTCTTT
CAWSGPVNTEAFF
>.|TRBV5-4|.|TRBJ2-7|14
TGTGCCAGCAGCCTTCGCGGAGGGAACTACGAGCAGTACTTC
CASSLRGGNYEQYF
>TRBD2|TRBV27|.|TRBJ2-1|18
TGTGCCAGCAGTTCAATGGGACTAGCGGGGGTCTCCTACAATGAGCAGTTCTTC
CASSSMGLAGVSYNEQFF
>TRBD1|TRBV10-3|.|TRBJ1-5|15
TGTGCCATCGGGAGGACAGGGGGCGTAGGTCAGCCCCAGCATTTT
CAIGRTGGVGQPQHF